This entry concerns a single T cell receptor (beta chain). Between the trimmed V and J ends, which lost 1 base and 0 bases, there was a span of 4 bases. The CDR3 totals 13 residues. With random hexamers, reverse transcription was performed on about 0.5 to 1 ug of RNA. An immunoSEQ multiplex PCR generated amplified TCR beta CDR3 products spanning 54 Vbeta and 13 Jbeta. TCRdb re-called the immunoSEQ multiplex PCR reads with MiXCR, one entry per CDR3 protein. The table shows about 150,000 distinct CDR3 sequences, with 90% to 95% occurring only once. Sequencing of TCR beta drew on CD8+ and CD4+ T cells from blood. The control participants were healthy donors, and these controls were matched with respect to both age and sex. The data derive from a study of CD8 T cells in Susac syndrome.

The clonotype originates from a human donor in good health. Material: CD4+ T cells from PBMCs. The V call is TRBV12-3 or TRBV12-4, the J call TRBJ2-7, with D hard to call. The CDR3 here is CASSLVNSYEQYF. The DNA of the CDR3 is TGTGCCAGCAGTTTAGTCAACTCCTACGAGCAGTACTTC.